The 25 T cell receptor beta chains presented below share a single source sample, sequenced in a study of blood T cell repertoires in COVID-19. Some clones are missing from TCRdb's copy, which holds only in-frame ones; the method was immunoSEQ multiplex PCR. The data contain around 250,000 clones, about 89% of them singletons. The sample consisted of PBMCs or T cells enriched from blood (not recorded which). Every receptor here comes from a human donor in a cohort exposed to, infected with or recovered from COVID-19 (not recorded which). The donor label of this sample is uncertain.

V and J are TRBV3-1 (or the pseudogene TRBV3-2) and TRBJ1-1; 9 bases match TRBD1. With 1 base clipped from V and 6 bases from J, the junction kept 3 bases outside the gene matches. The CDR3 extends over 14 amino acids. The germline gives CDR1 LGHDT, CDR2 YNNKEL (reference sequence). Written as DNA, the CDR3 is TGTGCCAGCAGCCAAGGACAGGGGGGATCTGAAGCTTTCTTT. Its protein product is CASSQGQGGSEAFF.

A few counts support this clone. The V call is TRBV24-1, the J call TRBJ2-5, with TRBD2 identical over 7 bases. J was trimmed by 0 bases and V by 9 bases; bases with no gene match: 9. Per the germline V gene, CDR1 is KGHDR and CDR2 is SFDVKD. This CDR3 spans 15 amino acids. For the CDR3, the DNA is TGTGCCACCGGGGAGGGGTTCGAGGACCAAGAGACCCAGTACTTC. This gives the protein CATGEGFEDQETQYF.

This clone appeared a single time. For the CDR3, the DNA is TGTGCCAGCAGTTACAGGGACAGGGGGTCCGGGGAGCTGTTTTTT. Residues: CASSYRDRGSGELFF. The rearrangement joins TRBV6-5 to TRBJ2-2; 11 bases are a match to TRBD1. Per the germline V gene, CDR1 is MNHEY and CDR2 is SVGAGI. V was pared by 2 bases and J by 6 bases, with 2 bases of the junction left unmatched. The CDR3 contains 15 residues.

V and J are TRBV9 and TRBJ2-5; D might be TRBD2 (5 bases). Trimming took off 0 bases at V and 4 bases at J, with 7 bases between the two ends. Germline CDR1 reads SGDLS; CDR2 reads YYNGEE. CDR3 length: 13 residues. The CDR3 region is CASSVDSAETQYF. CDR3 nucleotides: TGTGCCAGCAGCGTAGATAGCGCAGAGACCCAGTACTTC.

The chain couples TRBV9 to TRBJ2-3; 8 positions match TRBD2. The junction had 8 bases not matched to a gene; V was cut back by 0 bases and J by 2 bases. CDR1 SGDLS and CDR2 YYNGEE come from the germline V gene. The CDR3 is 17 amino acids. CDR3 coding DNA: TGTGCCAGCAGCGTAGGAGGAAGCGGGGGCCACACAGATACGCAGTATTTT. The encoded protein is CASSVGGSGGHTDTQYF. Complete variable domain (other parts from reference TRBV9 and TRBJ2-3): DSGVTQTPKHLITATGQRVTLRCSPRSGDLSVYWYQQSLDQGLQFLIQYYNGEERAKGNILERFSAQQFPDLHSELNLSSLELGDSALYFCASSVGGSGGHTDTQYFGPGTRLTVL.

V and J are TRBV9 and TRBJ2-1, with 9 bases fitting TRBD1. In germline, CDR1 is SGDLS, CDR2 YYNGEE. Trimming at V came to 3 bases and at J to 5 bases, leaving 3 bases not matched to a gene. The CDR3 covers 14 residues. The CDR3 sequence is CASSAGQGNNEQFF. Here the CDR3 DNA reads TGTGCCAGCAGCGCCGGACAGGGGAACAATGAGCAGTTCTTC.

The CDR3 reads CASSPSLSEKLFF. CDR3 nucleotides: TGTGCCAGCTCACCGAGTCTCTCTGAAAAACTGTTTTTT. V and J are TRBV18 and TRBJ1-4; D not certain. Germline V gene lookup returns CDR1 KGHSH and CDR2 LQKENI. The V end was cut by 3 bases, the J end by 7 bases, with 9 bases between. The length of the CDR3 is 13 residues.

This chain connects TRBV5-8 to TRBJ2-4; no firm D call. Germline V gene sequence: CDR1 SGHTS, CDR2 YDEGEE. Trimming removed 0 bases at V and 8 bases at J, with 12 bases between. This CDR3 contains 14 residues. CDR3 sequence reads: CASSLVLTMDIQYF. The CDR3 region has the DNA TGTGCCAGCAGCTTGGTTCTTACTATGGACATTCAGTACTTC. Together with reference TRBV5-8 and TRBJ2-4, the CDR3 gives the full variable domain: EAGVTQSPTHLIKTRGQQATLRCSPISGHTSVYWYQQALGLGLQFLLWYDEGEERNRGNFPPRFSGRQFPNYSSELNVNALELEDSALYLCASSLVLTMDIQYFGAGTRLSVL.

The V and J genes are TRBV11-2 and TRBJ2-5; no definite D call. Germline assignment: CDR1 SGHAT and CDR2 FQNNGV. The CDR3 sequence is 15 residues long. Trimming cost V 0 bases and J 5 bases, with 13 bases left between them. The CDR3 DNA reads as TGTGCCAGCAGCTTAGATTACGGCGGAGTGGAGACCCAGTACTTC. Encoded protein: CASSLDYGGVETQYF.

The gene calls are TRBV29-1 and TRBJ1-2; 9 bases map to TRBD1. The CDR3 loop spans 12 amino acids. The trim removed 6 bases at V and 7 bases at J, leaving 6 bases unmatched. The germline V gene has CDR1 SQVTM and CDR2 ANQGSEA. The CDR3 region is CSVTQGASGYTF. The DNA for the CDR3 is TGCAGCGTAACACAGGGGGCCAGTGGCTACACCTTC.

The chain employs TRBV24-1 and TRBJ2-1; D possibly corresponds to TRBD2 (6 bases). The length of the CDR3 is 12 residues. Germline CDR1 and CDR2: KGHDR and SFDVKD. Trimming left V 9 bases short and J 9 bases short, with 14 bases between. The CDR3 loop is CATSPGGSEQFF. The CDR3 nucleotides are TGTGCCACCTCCCCCGGGGGAAGTGAGCAGTTCTTC.

This chain uses TRBV5-1 with TRBJ2-5; 8 positions match TRBD1. V gave up 2 bases and J gave up 1 base; unmatched junction bases: 1. The CDR3 has 14 amino acids. Per germline, CDR1 SGHRS and CDR2 YFSETQ. CDR3 coding DNA: TGCGCCAGCAGCTTAGGGACAGGCCAAGAGACCCAGTACTTC. It encodes CASSLGTGQETQYF.

This sequence joins TRBV5-6 and TRBJ1-6; the match to TRBD1 covers 9 bases. CDR1 and CDR2 (germline): SGHDT, YYEEEE. This CDR3 region has 15 residues. With 4 bases clipped from V and 9 bases from J, the junction kept 8 bases outside the gene matches. The CDR3 DNA reads TGTGCCAGCAGCGCCATCGGGACAGGGACTTCACCCCTCCACTTT. Residues: CASSAIGTGTSPLHF.

The chain combines TRBV2 with TRBJ1-1; weak D call: TRBD1 (5 bases). V lost 1 base to trimming and J lost 8 bases, with 14 bases between them. CDR1 is SNHLY, CDR2 FYNNEI, per germline. The CDR3 extends over 14 amino acids. CDR3 loop: CASSEVLGGREAFF. The DNA of the CDR3 is TGTGCCAGCAGTGAAGTTCTGGGGGGGAGGGAAGCTTTCTTT.

In DNA, the CDR3 is TGTGCCAGCAGCTCGGGGAGCCAGCCCCAGCATTTT. Translation gives CASSSGSQPQHF. V gene TRBV5-5 combines with J gene TRBJ1-5; D remains unclear. V dropped 3 bases and J dropped 7 bases, with 8 bases sitting between them. Germline V gene lookup returns CDR1 SGHKS and CDR2 YYEKEE (reference sequence). This CDR3 contains 12 residues.

This chain joins TRBV15 and TRBJ2-7; tentative D call: TRBD1 (5 bases). CDR3 length: 13 residues. Trimming cost V 4 bases and J 1 base, with 8 bases left between them. CDR1 LNHNV and CDR2 YYDKDF come from the germline V gene (reference sequence). CDR3 DNA sequence: TGTGCCACCAGCAACCCAGGGTCCTACGAGCAGTACTTC. Encoded protein: CATSNPGSYEQYF.

The CDR3 nucleotides read TGTGCCAGCAGCCTTACTAGCGGGGGTCAAGAGACCCAGTACTTC. This gives the protein CASSLTSGGQETQYF. The rearrangement joins TRBV14 to TRBJ2-5, with TRBD2 matching over 11 bases. Germline loops: CDR1 SGHDN, CDR2 FVKESK. Unmatched junction bases numbered 3, after V lost 4 bases and J lost 2 bases. The CDR3 loop spans 15 amino acids.

The genes are TRBV14 and TRBJ1-3; D unclear. V was shortened by 4 bases and J by 2 bases, with 12 bases between the two germline ends. Per germline, CDR1 SGHDN and CDR2 FVKESK. The CDR3 is made up of 15 amino acids. The CDR3 spells CASSPPLRAGNTIYF. The CDR3 DNA sequence: TGTGCCAGCAGCCCCCCGTTGAGGGCTGGAAACACCATATATTTT.

This sequence joins TRBV11-2 and TRBJ1-2, with D unresolved. Germline values: CDR1 SGHAT, CDR2 FQNNGV. The germline V and J ends were trimmed by 0 bases and 8 bases, with 4 bases remaining between them. This CDR3 comprises 11 residues. This chain's CDR3 is CASSLDGGYTF. CDR3 nucleotide sequence: TGTGCCAGCAGCTTAGACGGGGGCTACACCTTC.

The chain recombines TRBV4-2 with TRBJ2-2, with 8 bases identical to TRBD1. This CDR3 is built from 16 residues. J lost 8 bases, V lost 1 base, and 9 bases had no gene match. Germline CDR1 reads LGHNA; CDR2 reads YNFKEQ. The CDR3 here is CASSQVNRGVPGELFF. The CDR3 DNA reads as TGTGCCAGCAGCCAAGTGAACAGGGGGGTACCTGGGGAGCTGTTTTTT.

CDR3 sequence: CASRTGNYEQYF. The CDR3 nucleotides read TGTGCCAGCAGGACAGGAAACTACGAGCAGTACTTC. The V gene is TRBV7-9, the J gene TRBJ2-7, with TRBD1 as a possible D gene (6 bases). With 6 bases removed from V and 3 bases from J, the gap between germline ends came to 9 bases. Germline values: CDR1 SEHNR, CDR2 FQNEAQ (reference sequence). This CDR3 contains 12 residues. Complete variable domain (other parts from reference TRBV7-9 and TRBJ2-7): DTGVSQNPRHKITKRGQNVTFRCDPISEHNRLYWYRQTLGQGPEFLTYFQNEAQLEKSRLLSDRFSAERPKGSFSTLEIQRTEQGDSAMYLCASRTGNYEQYFGPGTRLTVT.

This sequence joins TRBV4-3 and TRBJ1-2, with D maybe TRBD1 (6 bases). The germline CDR1 and CDR2 sequences are LGHNA and YSLEER. The CDR3 spans 16 residues. Trimming shortened V by 0 bases and J by 4 bases, and 15 bases separated the two germline ends. For the CDR3, the DNA is TGCGCCAGCAGCCAAGATGGGGGGGGCCCGCGCTATGGCTACACCTTC. It encodes CASSQDGGGPRYGYTF.

The J gene is TRBJ2-5, the V gene TRBV19, with D possibly being TRBD2 (5 bases). The germline CDR1 and CDR2 sequences are LNHDA and SQIVND (reference sequence). The CDR3 loop spans 15 amino acids. Trimming took off 1 base at V and 1 base at J, with 10 bases between the two ends. The CDR3 sequence: CASSIGSGSQETQYF. DNA of the CDR3: TGTGCCAGTAGTATAGGCTCGGGGAGCCAAGAGACCCAGTACTTC.

This clone was seen a single time. J is TRBJ1-2 and V is TRBV30; tentatively, D is TRBD1 (5 bases). Germline V gene lookup returns CDR1 GTSNPN and CDR2 SVGIG (reference sequence). Trimming left V 2 bases short and J 1 base short, with 8 bases between. The CDR3 loop spans 13 amino acids. Here the CDR3 reads CAWSPGGNYGYTF. The DNA of the CDR3 is TGTGCCTGGAGTCCGGGGGGTAACTATGGCTACACCTTC.

The genes are TRBV29-1 and TRBJ1-2, with no clear D. The V gene lost 6 bases and the J gene lost 8 bases, with 10 bases spanning the gap. Germline V gene lookup returns CDR1 SQVTM and CDR2 ANQGSEA. The CDR3 extends over 10 amino acids. DNA for the CDR3: TGCAGCGTCCTAGGTCAAGGCTACACCTTC. It is translated as CSVLGQGYTF.